The sequence of this TCR beta chain was determined in a study of T cells in Graves' hyperthyroidism and ophthalmopathy. In regard to this clonotype: Its cognate antigen is unknown. A much larger clone sits a single nucleotide away, making a read error possible.

Study conclusions and caveats: Blood held most thyroid clonotypes expanded above 0.001 frequency.

The TCR beta CDR3 regions underwent amplification using RNA transcripts as the source. Initially, a first-round RT-PCR of the TCR CDR3 employed the HTBI primer set. TCRdb processed the multiplex PCR reads anew with MiXCR; each CDR3 protein has one entry. Of around 390,000 distinct CDR3 sequences detected, about 14% appear once; the ten largest clones hold roughly a fifth. Any patient presenting with uncontrolled infection, other autoimmune disease, pregnancy or lactation was left out. The PBMCs had their origin in 10 ml of fresh peripheral blood. Germline assignment: CDR1 MNHEY and CDR2 SMNVEV (reference sequence). This CDR3 comprises 14 residues.

The clonotype was recovered from a woman aged 25 to 39 with Graves' ophthalmopathy. The J gene is TRBJ2-1, the V gene TRBV27; TRBD2 might be the D (5 bases). Sequences were obtained from blood. CDR3 nucleotide sequence: TGTCCCAGCAGTCCCCGGGGTGGGGTGACAGAGCAGTTCTTC. Its translation is CPSSPRGGVTEQFF.